The clone carrying this TCR beta chain was picked up a small number of times. The sample originates from a study of blood T cells in healthy people across ages. Sample-barcoded 5' priming and a J-beta primer mix drove a second PCR of about 6 to 12 cycles. Every sample produced at least 2.5 million CDR3-containing paired-end reads. TCRdb re-analysed the 5' RACE reads in MiXCR, keeping a single row per CDR3 protein. The table lists about 780,000 distinct CDR3 sequences, about half of them singletons. There are 15 residues in the CDR3. Germline-derived CDR1 and CDR2 are LGHDT and YNNKEL (reference sequence). V was cut by 0 bases and J by 2 bases, with 11 bases left in between.

The sequence derives from a man at least 80 years old in good health. The chain employs TRBV3-1 and TRBJ2-7; D might be TRBD1 or TRBD2, each matching 5 bases. The sequenced sample consisted of blood. DNA of the CDR3: TGTGCCAGCAGCCAAGATGAGGGGCCCCCCTACGAGCAGTACTTC. Translated: CASSQDEGPPYEQYF.